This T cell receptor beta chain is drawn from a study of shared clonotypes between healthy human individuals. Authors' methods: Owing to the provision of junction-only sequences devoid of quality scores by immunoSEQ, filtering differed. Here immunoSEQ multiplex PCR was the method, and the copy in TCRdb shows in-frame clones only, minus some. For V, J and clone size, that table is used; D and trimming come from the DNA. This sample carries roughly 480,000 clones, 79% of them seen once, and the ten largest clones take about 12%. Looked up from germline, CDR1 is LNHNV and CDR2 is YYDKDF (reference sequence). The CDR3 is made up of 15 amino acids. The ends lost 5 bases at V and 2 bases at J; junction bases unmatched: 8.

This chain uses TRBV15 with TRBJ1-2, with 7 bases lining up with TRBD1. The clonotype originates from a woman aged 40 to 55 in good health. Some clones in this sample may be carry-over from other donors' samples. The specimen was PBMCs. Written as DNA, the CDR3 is TGTGCCACCAGCCCGAAACAGGGGCTAAACTATGGCTACACCTTC. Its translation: CATSPKQGLNYGYTF.